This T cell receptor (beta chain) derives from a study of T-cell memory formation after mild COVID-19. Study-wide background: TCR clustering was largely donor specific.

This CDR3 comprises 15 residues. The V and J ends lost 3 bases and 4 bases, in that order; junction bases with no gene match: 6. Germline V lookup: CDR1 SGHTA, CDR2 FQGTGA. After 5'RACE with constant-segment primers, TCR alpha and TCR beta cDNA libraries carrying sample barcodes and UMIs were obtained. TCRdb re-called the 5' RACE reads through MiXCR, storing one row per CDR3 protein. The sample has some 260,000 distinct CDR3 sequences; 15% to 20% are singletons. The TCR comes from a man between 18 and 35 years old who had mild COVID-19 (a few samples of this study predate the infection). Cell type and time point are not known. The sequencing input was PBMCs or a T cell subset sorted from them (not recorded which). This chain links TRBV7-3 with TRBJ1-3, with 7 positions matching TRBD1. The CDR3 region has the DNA TGTGCCAGCAGCTTGGGAGGGGGCGACGGAAACACCATATATTTT. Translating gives CASSLGGGDGNTIYF.